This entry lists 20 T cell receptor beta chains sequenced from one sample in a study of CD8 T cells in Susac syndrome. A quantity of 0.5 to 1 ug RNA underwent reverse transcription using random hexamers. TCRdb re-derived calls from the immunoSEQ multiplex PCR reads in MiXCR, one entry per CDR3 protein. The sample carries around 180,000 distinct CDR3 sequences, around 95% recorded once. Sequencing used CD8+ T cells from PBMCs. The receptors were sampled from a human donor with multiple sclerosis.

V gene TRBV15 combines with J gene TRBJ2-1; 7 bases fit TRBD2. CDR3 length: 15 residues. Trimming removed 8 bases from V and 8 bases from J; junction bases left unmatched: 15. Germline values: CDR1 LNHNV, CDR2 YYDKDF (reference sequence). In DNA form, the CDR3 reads TGTGCCACCGGGAGGGTGGGTTGGTCCACGGATGAGCAGTTCTTC. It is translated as CATGRVGWSTDEQFF.

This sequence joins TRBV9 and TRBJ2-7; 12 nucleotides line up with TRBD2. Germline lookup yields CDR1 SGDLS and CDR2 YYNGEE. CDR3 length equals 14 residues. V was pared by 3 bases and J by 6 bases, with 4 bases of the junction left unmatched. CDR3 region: CASSERLAGVEQYF. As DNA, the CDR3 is TGTGCCAGCAGCGAGCGACTAGCGGGAGTCGAGCAGTACTTC.

The CDR3 spells CASRPVKGIYNEQFF. CDR3 in DNA: TGTGCCAGCAGACCAGTGAAGGGGATTTACAATGAGCAGTTCTTC. The chain links TRBV7-9 to TRBJ2-1; D is perhaps TRBD1 (5 bases). Germline V gene data show CDR1 as SEHNR and CDR2 as FQNEAQ (reference sequence). Trimming removed 6 bases from V and 4 bases from J, with 16 bases in between. This CDR3 spans 15 amino acids. The entire variable domain, with the rest obtained from reference TRBV7-9 and TRBJ2-1, is as follows: DTGVSQNPRHKITKRGQNVTFRCDPISEHNRLYWYRQTLGQGPEFLTYFQNEAQLEKSRLLSDRFSAERPKGSFSTLEIQRTEQGDSAMYLCASRPVKGIYNEQFFGPGTRLTVL.

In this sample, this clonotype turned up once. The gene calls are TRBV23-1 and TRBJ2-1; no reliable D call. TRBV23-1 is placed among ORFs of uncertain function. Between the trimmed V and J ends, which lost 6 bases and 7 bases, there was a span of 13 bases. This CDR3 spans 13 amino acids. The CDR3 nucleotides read TGCGCCAGCAGCGTCAGGTTTCGGAATGAGCAGTTCTTC. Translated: CASSVRFRNEQFF.

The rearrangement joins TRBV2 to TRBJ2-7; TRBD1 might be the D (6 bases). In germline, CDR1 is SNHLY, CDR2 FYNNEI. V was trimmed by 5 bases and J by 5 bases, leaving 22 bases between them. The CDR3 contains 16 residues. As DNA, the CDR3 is TGTGCCAGCAGTTATAATACCGGGACAACGGACCACGAGCAGTACTTC. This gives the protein CASSYNTGTTDHEQYF.

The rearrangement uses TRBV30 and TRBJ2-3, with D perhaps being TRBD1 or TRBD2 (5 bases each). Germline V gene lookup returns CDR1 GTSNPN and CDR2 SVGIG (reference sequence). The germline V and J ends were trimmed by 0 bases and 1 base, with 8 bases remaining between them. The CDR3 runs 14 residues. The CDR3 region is CAWSVGRGTDTQYF. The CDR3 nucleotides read TGTGCCTGGAGTGTGGGGCGGGGCACAGATACGCAGTATTTT.

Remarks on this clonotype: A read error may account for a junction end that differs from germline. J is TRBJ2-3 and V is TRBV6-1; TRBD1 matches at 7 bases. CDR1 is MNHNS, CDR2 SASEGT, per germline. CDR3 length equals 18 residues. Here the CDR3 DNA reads TGTGCCAGCAGGGAAGAGGGGGCCCGCCCGATCCGCACAGATACGCAGTATTTT. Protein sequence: CASREEGARPIRTDTQYF.

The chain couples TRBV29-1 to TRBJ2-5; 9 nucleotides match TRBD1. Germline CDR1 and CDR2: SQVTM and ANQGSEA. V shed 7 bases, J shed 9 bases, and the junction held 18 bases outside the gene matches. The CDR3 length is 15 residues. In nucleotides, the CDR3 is TGCAGCGCGGGGGACAGGGTCGAAATGGAGGGGGCCCAGTACTTC. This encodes CSAGDRVEMEGAQYF.

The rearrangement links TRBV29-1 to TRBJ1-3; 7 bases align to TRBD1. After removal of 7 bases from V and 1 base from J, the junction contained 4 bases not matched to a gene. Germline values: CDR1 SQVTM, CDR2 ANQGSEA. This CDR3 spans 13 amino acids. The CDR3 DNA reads TGCAGCGCCCTGACAGGGTCTGGAAACACCATATATTTT. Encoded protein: CSALTGSGNTIYF.

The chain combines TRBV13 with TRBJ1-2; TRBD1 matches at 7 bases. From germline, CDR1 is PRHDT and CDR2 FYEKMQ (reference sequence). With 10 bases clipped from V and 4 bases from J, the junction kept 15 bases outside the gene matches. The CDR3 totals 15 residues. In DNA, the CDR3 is TGTGCCACACGCGAGGGGGCAGGGGGAGGCTATGGCTACACCTTC. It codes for CATREGAGGGYGYTF.

The CDR3 nucleotides read TGTGCCAGCAGCGTAGGGGCAGGAAGACTCACAGATACGCAGTATTTT. It codes for CASSVGAGRLTDTQYF. The V call is TRBV9, the J call TRBJ2-3; unclear D gene. From germline, CDR1 is SGDLS and CDR2 YYNGEE. With 0 bases removed from V and 2 bases from J, the gap between germline ends came to 13 bases. The CDR3 has 16 amino acids.

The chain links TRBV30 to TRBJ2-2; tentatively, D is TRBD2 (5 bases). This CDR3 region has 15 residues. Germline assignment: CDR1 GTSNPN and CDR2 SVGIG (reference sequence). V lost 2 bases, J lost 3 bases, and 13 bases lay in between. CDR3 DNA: TGTGCCTGGAGTCCCCTGGAGGCTTACACCGGGGAGCTGTTTTTT. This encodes CAWSPLEAYTGELFF.

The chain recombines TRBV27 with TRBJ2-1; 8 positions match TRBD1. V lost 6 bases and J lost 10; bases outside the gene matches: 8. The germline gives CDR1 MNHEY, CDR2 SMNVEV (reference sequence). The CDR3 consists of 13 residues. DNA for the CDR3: TGTGCCAGCAGCTGGGCAGGGGGCTGGGAGCAGTTCTTC. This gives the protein CASSWAGGWEQFF.

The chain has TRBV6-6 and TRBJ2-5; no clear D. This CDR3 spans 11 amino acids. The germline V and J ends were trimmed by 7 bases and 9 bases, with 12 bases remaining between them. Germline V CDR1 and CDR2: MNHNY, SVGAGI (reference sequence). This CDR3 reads CASTRRSAQYF. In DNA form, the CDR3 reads TGTGCCAGCACCCGCCGGTCGGCCCAGTACTTC.

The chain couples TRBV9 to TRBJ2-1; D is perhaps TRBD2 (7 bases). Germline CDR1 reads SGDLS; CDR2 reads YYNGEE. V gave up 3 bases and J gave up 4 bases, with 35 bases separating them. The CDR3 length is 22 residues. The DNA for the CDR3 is TGTGCCAGCAGCGGAGGAGGAGGGGGAGGGACTCTACGAGGGATCCAATACAATGAGCAGTTCTTC. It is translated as CASSGGGGGGTLRGIQYNEQFF.

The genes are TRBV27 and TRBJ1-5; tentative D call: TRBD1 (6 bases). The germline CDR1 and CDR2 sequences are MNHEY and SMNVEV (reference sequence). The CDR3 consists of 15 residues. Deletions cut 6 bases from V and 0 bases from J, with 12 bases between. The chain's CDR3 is CASRPGVSSNQPQHF. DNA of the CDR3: TGTGCCAGCAGGCCAGGGGTCAGTAGCAATCAGCCCCAGCATTTT.

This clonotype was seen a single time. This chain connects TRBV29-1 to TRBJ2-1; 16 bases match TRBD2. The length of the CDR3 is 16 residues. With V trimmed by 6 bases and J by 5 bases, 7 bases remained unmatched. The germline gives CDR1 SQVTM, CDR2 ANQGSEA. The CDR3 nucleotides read TGCAGCGTAGGGGGACTAGCGGGAGGGCCCGACAATGAGCAGTTCTTC. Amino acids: CSVGGLAGGPDNEQFF.

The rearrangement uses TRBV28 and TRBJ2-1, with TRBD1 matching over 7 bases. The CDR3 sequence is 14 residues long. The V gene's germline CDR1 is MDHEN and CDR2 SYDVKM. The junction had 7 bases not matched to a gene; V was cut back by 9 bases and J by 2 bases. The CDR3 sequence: CASRTGNPYNEQFF. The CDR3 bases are TGTGCCAGTAGGACAGGTAACCCCTACAATGAGCAGTTCTTC.

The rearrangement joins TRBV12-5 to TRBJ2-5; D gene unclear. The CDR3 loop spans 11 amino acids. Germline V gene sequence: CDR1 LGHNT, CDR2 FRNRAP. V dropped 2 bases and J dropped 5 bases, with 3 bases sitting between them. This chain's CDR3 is CASGLLETQYF. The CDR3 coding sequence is TGTGCTAGTGGTTTGTTGGAGACCCAGTACTTC.

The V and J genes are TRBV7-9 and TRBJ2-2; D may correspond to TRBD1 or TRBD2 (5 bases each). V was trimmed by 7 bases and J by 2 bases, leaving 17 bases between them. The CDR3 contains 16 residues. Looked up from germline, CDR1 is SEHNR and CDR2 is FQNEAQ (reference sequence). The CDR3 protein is CASTEEGLANTGELFF. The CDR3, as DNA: TGTGCCAGCACCGAAGAGGGGCTAGCTAACACCGGGGAGCTGTTTTTT.